This TCR beta chain was identified in a study of blood T cell repertoires in COVID-19. The table came from immunoSEQ multiplex PCR; TCRdb's copy has only in-frame clones and leaves some out. The table records 150,000 to 160,000 clones, approximately 85% of them present only once. This CDR3 comprises 15 residues. The trim removed 5 bases at V and 1 base at J, leaving 3 bases unmatched. CDR1 and CDR2 from the germline V gene are SEHNR and FQNEAQ (reference sequence). It was during active infection that Seattle patients were enrolled and then longitudinally followed. This clonotype was sampled from a man aged 60 to 75 with COVID-19, enrolled during active disease. The sample consisted of peripheral blood. V usage is TRBV7-9 and J usage is TRBJ1-5, with TRBD1 identical over 9 bases. CDR3 amino acids: CASSAGQGSNQPQHF. DNA for the CDR3: TGTGCCAGCAGCGCCGGACAGGGGAGCAATCAGCCCCAGCATTTT. Variable domain in full (rest from reference TRBV7-9 and TRBJ1-5): DTGVSQNPRHKITKRGQNVTFRCDPISEHNRLYWYRQTLGQGPEFLTYFQNEAQLEKSRLLSDRFSAERPKGSFSTLEIQRTEQGDSAMYLCASSAGQGSNQPQHFGDGTRLSIL.